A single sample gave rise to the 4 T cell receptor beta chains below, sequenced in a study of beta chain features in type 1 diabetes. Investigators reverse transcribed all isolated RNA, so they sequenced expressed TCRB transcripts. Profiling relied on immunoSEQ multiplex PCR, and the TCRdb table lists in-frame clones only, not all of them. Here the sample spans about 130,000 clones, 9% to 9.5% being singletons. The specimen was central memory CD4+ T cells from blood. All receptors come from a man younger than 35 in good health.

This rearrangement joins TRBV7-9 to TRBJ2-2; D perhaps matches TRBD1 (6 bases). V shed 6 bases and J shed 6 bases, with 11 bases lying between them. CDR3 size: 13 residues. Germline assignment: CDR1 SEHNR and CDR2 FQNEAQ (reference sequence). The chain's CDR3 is CASSSRGSGELFF. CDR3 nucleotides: TGTGCCAGCAGTTCCAGGGGTTCCGGGGAGCTGTTTTTT.

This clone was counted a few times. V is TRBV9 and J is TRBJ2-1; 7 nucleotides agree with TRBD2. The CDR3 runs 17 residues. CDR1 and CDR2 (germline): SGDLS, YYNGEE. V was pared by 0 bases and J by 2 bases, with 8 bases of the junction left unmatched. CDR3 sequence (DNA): TGTGCCAGCAGCGTAGGGGGAAGCGGGGCACCCTACAATGAGCAGTTCTTC. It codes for CASSVGGSGAPYNEQFF.

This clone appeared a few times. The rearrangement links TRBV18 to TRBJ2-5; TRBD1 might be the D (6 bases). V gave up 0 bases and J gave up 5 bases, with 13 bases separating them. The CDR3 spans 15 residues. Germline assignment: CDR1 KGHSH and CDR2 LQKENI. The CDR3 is CASSPPGARSETQYF. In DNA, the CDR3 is TGTGCCAGCTCACCACCGGGGGCTAGATCGGAGACCCAGTACTTC.

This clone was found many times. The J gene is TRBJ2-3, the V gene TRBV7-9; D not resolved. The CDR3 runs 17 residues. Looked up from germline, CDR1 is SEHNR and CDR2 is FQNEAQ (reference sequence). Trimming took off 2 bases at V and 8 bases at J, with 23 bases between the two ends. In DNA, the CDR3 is TGTGCCAGCAGCTTACCCCTGGCGGCTGGAAGAATAGCTACGCAGTATTTT. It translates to CASSLPLAAGRIATQYF.